The sequence of this T cell receptor (beta chain) was determined in a study of blood T cells in healthy people across ages. Each donor supplied roughly 9.1 milliliters of peripheral blood. Every sample gave at least 6 micrograms of total RNA when it was extracted. Primed by a sample-barcoded 5' primer and a J-beta primer mix, a second PCR proceeded for roughly 6 to 12 cycles. From the 5' RACE reads, TCRdb called clonotypes with MiXCR, one entry per CDR3 protein. Among some 690,000 distinct CDR3 sequences listed, 22% were seen once. This clonotype showed up just a few times. V lost 3 bases, J lost 7 bases, and 10 bases stayed unmatched. The CDR3 totals 15 residues. The V gene's germline CDR1 is MNHEY and CDR2 SVGEGT.

Sequenced material: blood. This clonotype was obtained from a man between 65 and 85 years old in good health. This chain connects TRBV6-2 or TRBV6-3 to TRBJ1-2; 8 bases agree with TRBD1. The DNA for the CDR3 is TGTGCCAGCAGTTATCTCGGGCAGGGGGCAAGTGGCTACACCTTC. It encodes CASSYLGQGASGYTF.